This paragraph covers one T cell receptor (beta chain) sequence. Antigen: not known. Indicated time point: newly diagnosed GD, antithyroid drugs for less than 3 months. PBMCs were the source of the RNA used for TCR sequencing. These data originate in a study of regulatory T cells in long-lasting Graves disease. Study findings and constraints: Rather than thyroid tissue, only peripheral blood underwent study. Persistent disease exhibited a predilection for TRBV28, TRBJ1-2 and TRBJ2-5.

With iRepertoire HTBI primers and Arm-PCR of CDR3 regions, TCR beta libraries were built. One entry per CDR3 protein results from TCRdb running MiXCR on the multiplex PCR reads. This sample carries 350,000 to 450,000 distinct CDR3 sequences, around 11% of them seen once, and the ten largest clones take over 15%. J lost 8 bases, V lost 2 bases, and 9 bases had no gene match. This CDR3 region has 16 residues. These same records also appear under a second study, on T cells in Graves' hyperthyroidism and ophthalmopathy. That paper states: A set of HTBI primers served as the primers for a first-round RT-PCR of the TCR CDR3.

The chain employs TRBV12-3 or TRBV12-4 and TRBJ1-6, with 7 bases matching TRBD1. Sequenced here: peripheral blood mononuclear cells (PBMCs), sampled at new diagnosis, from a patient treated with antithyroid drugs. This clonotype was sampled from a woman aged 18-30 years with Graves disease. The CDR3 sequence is CASSLSTGWLYSPLHF. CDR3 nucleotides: TGTGCCAGCAGTTTATCGACAGGGTGGCTATATTCACCCCTCCACTTT.